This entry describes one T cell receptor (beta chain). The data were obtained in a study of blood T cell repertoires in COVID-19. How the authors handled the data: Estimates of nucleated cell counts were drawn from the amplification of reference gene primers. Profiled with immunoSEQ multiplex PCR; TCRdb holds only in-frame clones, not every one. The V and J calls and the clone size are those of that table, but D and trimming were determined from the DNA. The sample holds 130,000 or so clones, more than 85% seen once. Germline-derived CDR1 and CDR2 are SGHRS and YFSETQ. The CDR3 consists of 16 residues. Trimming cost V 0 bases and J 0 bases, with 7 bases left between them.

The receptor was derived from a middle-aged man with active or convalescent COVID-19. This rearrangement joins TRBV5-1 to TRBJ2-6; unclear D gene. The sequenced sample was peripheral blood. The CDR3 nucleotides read TGCGCCAGCAGCTTGGCCACAAACTCTGGGGCCAACGTCCTGACTTTC. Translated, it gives CASSLATNSGANVLTF.